The 15 T cell receptor beta chains below come from one sample, sequenced in a study of shared clonotypes between healthy human individuals. The assay was immunoSEQ multiplex PCR, and TCRdb's table has in-frame clones only and misses some. Seen here are about 2.1 million clones, approximately 92% observed once, and the top ten hold roughly 1.7%. The naive CD8 fraction comprised CD45RO-negative cells positively selected for CCR7 and excluded terminally differentiated effector memory CD45RA+ cells. Specimen: naive CD8+ T cells from PBMCs. The receptors originated from a man aged 18 to 30 in good health. Some clones in this sample may be carry-over from other donors' samples.

The J gene is TRBJ2-7, the V gene TRBV19; 8 nucleotides align to TRBD1. Germline values: CDR1 LNHDA, CDR2 SQIVND (reference sequence). The CDR3 has 15 residues. V lost 3 bases and J lost 4; bases outside the gene matches: 8. In nucleotides, the CDR3 is TGTGCCAGTAGTATTTCCGGACAGGGAAGGTACGAGCAGTACTTC. This gives the protein CASSISGQGRYEQYF.

This chain joins TRBV27 and TRBJ2-7, with D tentatively TRBD2 (5 bases). CDR1 is MNHEY and CDR2 is SMNVEV in the germline V gene (reference sequence). The V end was cut by 3 bases, the J end by 2 bases, with 11 bases between. This CDR3 spans 14 amino acids. This chain's CDR3 is CASSLGVGTYEQYF. The CDR3, as DNA: TGTGCCAGCAGTTTGGGAGTGGGAACCTACGAGCAGTACTTC.

The CDR3 is CAPGGAYATGELFF. Written as DNA, the CDR3 is TGTGCCCCAGGCGGCGCGTACGCCACCGGGGAGCTGTTTTTT. The chain couples TRBV7-9 to TRBJ2-2; no reliable D call. Trimming removed 11 bases at V and 4 bases at J, with 17 bases between. Germline assignment: CDR1 SEHNR and CDR2 FQNEAQ (reference sequence). The CDR3 sequence is 14 residues long.

The genes are TRBV7-9 and TRBJ2-3, with D unclear. The CDR3 contains 12 residues. From germline, CDR1 is SEHNR and CDR2 FQNEAQ (reference sequence). Trimming removed 4 bases at V and 5 bases at J, with 7 bases between. The CDR3 protein is CASSSAEDTQYF. For the CDR3, the DNA is TGTGCCAGCAGCTCCGCGGAAGATACGCAGTATTTT.

The gene calls are TRBV5-1 and TRBJ2-7; the D is unclear. V was pared by 0 bases and J by 3 bases, with 13 bases between. Germline V gene sequence: CDR1 SGHRS, CDR2 YFSETQ. The CDR3 is 15 residues long. This CDR3 is CASSLGLGVNYEQYF. The CDR3 region has the DNA TGCGCCAGCAGCTTGGGCCTTGGGGTGAACTACGAGCAGTACTTC.

The chain couples TRBV27 to TRBJ2-2; D possibly uses TRBD1 or TRBD2 (6 bases each). Trimming stripped 6 bases from V and 3 bases from J, with 20 bases between. This CDR3 has 17 amino acids. The V gene's germline CDR1 is MNHEY and CDR2 SMNVEV (reference sequence). CDR3 sequence reads: CASSPWGWGAYTGELFF. In DNA form, the CDR3 reads TGTGCCAGCAGCCCCTGGGGGTGGGGGGCCTACACCGGGGAGCTGTTTTTT.

J is TRBJ2-3 and V is TRBV7-8, with D perhaps matching TRBD2 (5 bases). The CDR3 spans 13 residues. The germline CDR1 and CDR2 sequences are SGHVS and FQNEAQ. Trimming removed 6 bases at V and 4 bases at J, with 11 bases between. In DNA form, the CDR3 reads TGTGCCAGCAGGCCCCCGGAGGCAGATACGCAGTATTTT. It specifies CASRPPEADTQYF.

This clone has a single count. The chain uses TRBV27 and TRBJ2-7, with D perhaps given as TRBD1 or TRBD2 (5 bases each). The germline V gene has CDR1 MNHEY and CDR2 SMNVEV (reference sequence). This CDR3 has 15 residues. V shed 2 bases and J shed 3 bases, with 14 bases lying between them. In nucleotides, the CDR3 is TGTGCCAGCAGTTTACCCCGCACTGGGGGCTACGAGCAGTACTTC. As protein: CASSLPRTGGYEQYF.

The chain couples TRBV19 to TRBJ1-1; D not resolved. The germline V gene has CDR1 LNHDA and CDR2 SQIVND (reference sequence). V lost 0 bases, J lost 4 bases, and 9 bases lay in between. This CDR3 has 14 residues. Here the CDR3 reads CASSIDGWVTEAFF. CDR3 in DNA: TGTGCCAGTAGTATAGATGGGTGGGTCACTGAAGCTTTCTTT.

The chain is built from TRBV7-2 and TRBJ1-1; D is uncertain. The CDR3 is made up of 14 amino acids. V dropped 3 bases and J dropped 1 base, with 9 bases sitting between them. Per germline, CDR1 SGHTA and CDR2 FQGNSA. Written as DNA, the CDR3 is TGTGCCAGCAGCTTTAAGGGCCCGAACACTGAAGCTTTCTTT. Its translation: CASSFKGPNTEAFF.

V usage is TRBV4-3 and J usage is TRBJ2-7; no clear D gene. The length of the CDR3 is 14 residues. CDR1 LGHNA and CDR2 YSLEER come from the germline V gene. V was clipped by 3 bases and J by 0 bases, with 9 bases between them. CDR3 bases: TGCGCCAGCAGCCAGCAGACACGCTCCTACGAGCAGTACTTC. Residues: CASSQQTRSYEQYF.

A word on this clone: A clone one base away is much larger, so this may be a read error. The chain combines TRBV6-5 with TRBJ2-7; D not resolved. Trimming removed 5 bases from V and 1 base from J, with 3 bases in between. The CDR3 has 11 amino acids. Germline V lookup: CDR1 MNHEY, CDR2 SVGAGI. The CDR3 region is CASSPSYEQYF. The DNA for the CDR3 is TGTGCCAGCAGTCCTTCCTACGAGCAGTACTTC.

V is TRBV11-1 and J is TRBJ2-5; 8 bases are a match to TRBD1. This CDR3 spans 15 amino acids. Germline CDR1 reads SGHAT; CDR2 reads FQDESV (reference sequence). The J segment lost 1 base and the V segment lost 9 bases, leaving 10 bases of the junction unmatched. The CDR3 loop reads CASTMAGTGQETQYF. The CDR3 DNA sequence: TGTGCCAGTACAATGGCCGGGACAGGCCAAGAGACCCAGTACTTC.

The V call is TRBV29-1, the J call TRBJ2-3; 10 bases map to TRBD2. CDR3 size: 17 residues. With V trimmed by 8 bases and J by 0 bases, 14 bases remained unmatched. The V gene's germline CDR1 is SQVTM and CDR2 ANQGSEA. CDR3 DNA: TGCAGCTACCTAGGACTAGCGGAAACCTCTAGCACAGATACGCAGTATTTT. Protein product: CSYLGLAETSSTDTQYF.

The chain uses TRBV11-2 and TRBJ2-1; possible D gene TRBD2, 6 bases. CDR3 size: 18 residues. Trimming removed 1 base from V and 0 bases from J, with 16 bases in between. The V gene's germline CDR1 is SGHAT and CDR2 FQNNGV. DNA of the CDR3: TGTGCCAGCAGCTTAGGTATAAGGGCGGGGAGCTCCTACAATGAGCAGTTCTTC. It codes for CASSLGIRAGSSYNEQFF.